Detailed here is one T cell receptor (beta chain). The antigen remains undetermined. The data were obtained in a study of cytomegalovirus exposure and HLA in healthy donors. Findings and limits, study-wide: Specific recognition of CMV antigens was confirmed in vitro for a few chains (all CMV-associated). Cytomegalovirus association was assigned to over 150 TCR beta chains. Reports credit the classifier with highly specific, highly sensitive diagnosis of cytomegalovirus status.

While the first cohort had hundreds of subjects, the donors belonged to the separate validation cohort of about 120 subjects. CDR1 and CDR2 (germline): SGDLS, YYNGEE. The CDR3 totals 15 residues. Germline trimming cut 0 bases from V and 5 bases from J; bases unmatched to any gene: 7. Sequencing was performed with immunoSEQ multiplex PCR; in TCRdb, only in-frame clones are kept and a portion is missing. The sample includes 150,000 to 200,000 clones, about 89% of them seen just once. The chain combines TRBV9 with TRBJ1-1; 7 nucleotides agree with TRBD1. The clonotype comes from a woman aged 18-29 years in good health and CMV-seropositive. Sequencing was carried out using PBMCs. CDR3 loop: CASSVARGSGTEAFF. For the CDR3, the DNA is TGTGCCAGCAGCGTAGCCAGGGGGAGCGGAACTGAAGCTTTCTTT.